The 2 T cell receptor beta chains presented below share a single source sample, sequenced in a study of cytomegalovirus exposure and HLA in healthy donors. PCR amplification relied on 60 Vbeta primers (plus 13 Jbeta primers). Repertoires were generated with immunoSEQ multiplex PCR, while TCRdb's copy carries only in-frame clones and drops some. The sample contains 130,000 to 150,000 clones, 73% of which appear only once. The specimen sequenced was PBMCs. All receptors come from a human donor in good health.

The chain joins TRBV10-3 to TRBJ2-7, with a possible D match to TRBD1 (6 bases). Trimming stripped 4 bases from V and 6 bases from J, with 16 bases between. From germline, CDR1 is ENHRY and CDR2 SYGVKD. This CDR3 is built from 14 residues. The CDR3 region has the DNA TGTGCCATCAGTGGTACAGGGCGGGCGGGCGAGCAGTACTTC. It specifies CAISGTGRAGEQYF.

V is TRBV30 and J is TRBJ1-6; no clear D. V dropped 3 bases and J dropped 7 bases, with 10 bases sitting between them. The CDR3 spans 13 residues. CDR1 is GTSNPN and CDR2 is SVGIG in the germline V gene (reference sequence). CDR3: CAWSLNENSPLHF. In DNA, the CDR3 is TGTGCCTGGAGCCTAAACGAGAATTCACCCCTCCACTTT.